This TCR beta chain was retrieved from a study of T cells expressing NK-cell markers. TCRdb reprocessed the 5' RACE reads, keeping one entry per CDR3 protein, no DNA. This sample's table reports some 340,000 distinct CDR3 sequences. CDR3 length: 15 amino acids. In germline, CDR1 is SEHNR, CDR2 FQNEAQ (reference sequence). The clonotype originates from a man aged 18-75 years in good health. What was sequenced was blood T cells: a sorted CD56 or NKG2C T cell subset, CD4+ or CD8+ T cells, or bulk PBMC T cells (not recorded which). This chain uses TRBV7-9 with TRBJ2-3; TCRdb's D call, TRBD1, is unchecked because there is no DNA. This CDR3 reads CASSYHPGNTDTQYF.